This TCR beta chain was captured by sequencing in a study of cytotoxic CD8 clonotypes in ibrutinib-treated CLL. At the level of the study: Across samples, productive templates numbered approximately 250,000 and productive rearrangements reached approximately 100,000 on average.

Points from the study as a whole: Clonality was elevated at ibrutinib response and had returned toward baseline at progression.

Note on this clone: Its matching antigen is unknown.

The V end lost 7 bases, the J end lost 4 bases, and 20 bases lay between the germline ends. Germline loops: CDR1 SNHLY, CDR2 FYNNEI. This CDR3 is 15 amino acids long. With cryopreserved PBMCs as the source, approximately 2 micrograms of genomic DNA went to TCR beta libraries. Sequenced by immunoSEQ multiplex PCR; TCRdb stores in-frame clones only, minus some. The sample has 200,000 to 250,000 clones, more than 75% seen once. V gene TRBV2 combines with J gene TRBJ2-7; tentative D call: TRBD1 (6 bases). The sample consisted of PBMCs, taken after 12 months of ibrutinib treatment. The sequence was obtained from a human donor with chronic lymphocytic leukemia. CDR3 nucleotide sequence: TGTGCCAGCATCCGCACCCCACAGGGACGTTACGAGCAGTACTTC. Translated: CASIRTPQGRYEQYF.